The 8 T cell receptor beta chains in this list originate from one sample, sequenced in a study of blood T cell repertoires in COVID-19. Data came from immunoSEQ multiplex PCR; TCRdb stores just in-frame clones and leaves some out. The table has about 95,000 clones, about 85% seen once; the top ten hold roughly 25%. The sequencing sample was made of peripheral blood. Every receptor here comes from a man older than 75 with active or convalescent COVID-19.

This chain links TRBV10-2 with TRBJ2-5; D ambiguous. The CDR3 runs 14 residues. The V gene lost 0 bases and the J gene lost 1 base, with 6 bases spanning the gap. Germline CDR1 is WSHSY and CDR2 is SAAADI. CDR3 DNA sequence: TGCGCCAGCAGTGAGTCCTCTCGCCAAGAGACCCAGTACTTC. Amino acids: CASSESSRQETQYF.

CDR3 residues: CASSYPAGRSGNTIYF. The CDR3 region has the DNA TGTGCCAGCAGTTACCCGGCGGGAAGATCTGGAAACACCATATATTTT. The gene calls are TRBV6-6 and TRBJ1-3; D gene uncertain. Germline CDR1 is MNHNY and CDR2 is SVGAGI (reference sequence). The CDR3 loop spans 16 amino acids. V gave up 2 bases and J gave up 1 base, with 12 bases separating them.

The rearrangement joins TRBV6-4 to TRBJ1-1; D is ambiguous. The CDR3 sequence is 13 residues long. V was pared by 6 bases and J by 3 bases, with 11 bases between. Germline lookup yields CDR1 MRHNA and CDR2 SNTAGT. The CDR3 here is CASRRERDTEAFF. CDR3 coding DNA: TGTGCCAGCAGAAGGGAGCGGGACACTGAAGCTTTCTTT.

The chain uses TRBV3-1 (or the pseudogene TRBV3-2) and TRBJ1-3; D is uncertain. Trimming took off 6 bases at V and 4 bases at J, with 10 bases between the two ends. The CDR3 has 13 amino acids. Germline loops: CDR1 LGHDT, CDR2 YNNKEL (reference sequence). The CDR3 here is CASSSSTGNTIYF. CDR3 nucleotide sequence: TGTGCCAGCAGTTCGTCTACGGGAAACACCATATATTTT.

This clone was seen once. The V and J genes are TRBV5-6 and TRBJ1-1; D is undetermined. The germline V and J ends were trimmed by 0 bases and 1 base, with 10 bases remaining between them. The germline gives CDR1 SGHDT, CDR2 YYEEEE. CDR3 size: 15 residues. CDR3: CASSLVASANTEAFF. The CDR3 DNA reads TGTGCCAGCAGCTTGGTAGCCAGCGCGAACACTGAAGCTTTCTTT. Looking up the rest from reference TRBV5-6 and TRBJ1-1 gives the full variable domain: DAGVTQSPTHLIKTRGQQVTLRCSPKSGHDTVSWYQQALGQGPQFIFQYYEEEERQRGNFPDRFSGHQFPNYSSELNVNALLLGDSALYLCASSLVASANTEAFFGQGTRLTVV.

V usage is TRBV28 and J usage is TRBJ2-7; D unclear. The CDR3 covers 14 residues. Trimming left V 0 bases short and J 3 bases short, with 9 bases between. Germline CDR1 is MDHEN and CDR2 is SYDVKM. The CDR3 region has the DNA TGTGCCAGCAGTTTATGGTTAGTCGGCTACGAGCAGTACTTC. Encoded protein: CASSLWLVGYEQYF.

The gene calls are TRBV7-9 and TRBJ2-7; D perhaps matches TRBD2 (6 bases). CDR3 size: 14 residues. Deletions cut 3 bases from V and 2 bases from J, with 11 bases between. CDR1 is SEHNR, CDR2 FQNEAQ, per germline (reference sequence). The CDR3 sequence: CASSFPGGTYEQYF. As DNA, the CDR3 is TGTGCCAGCAGCTTCCCAGGAGGGACCTACGAGCAGTACTTC.

This clone is a singleton in its sample. The V gene is TRBV12-5, the J gene TRBJ1-1; perhaps TRBD1 as D (5 bases). Trimming pared 4 bases from V and 2 bases from J, leaving 17 bases between. Germline CDR1 reads LGHNT; CDR2 reads FRNRAP. The CDR3 runs to 16 residues. The CDR3 loop is CASGSTGGLHNTEAFF. The CDR3 DNA sequence: TGTGCTAGTGGTTCCACCGGGGGACTCCACAACACTGAAGCTTTCTTT.